Below are 29 T cell receptor beta chains sequenced from a single sample in a study of blood T cell repertoires in COVID-19 (dated by TCRdb to between 2020 and 2021). The library was built by means of the immunoSEQ multiplex PCR assay. TCRdb took this table from immuneACCESS and kept in-frame rearrangements with V and J called. Such tables lack part of the clones; where checked against another copy, unresolved V genes explain under half of the gap, and the rest is unexplained. This sample holds fewer than 300,000 clones; 80% to 95% were observed only once. The ten largest make up more than 0.95% of the sample. Sequencing was performed on PBMCs or T cells enriched from blood (not recorded which). The receptors come from a woman aged 30 to 39 who had recovered from COVID-19.

V usage is TRBV18 and J usage is TRBJ2-7; D unclear. CDR1 is KGHSH, CDR2 LQKENI, per germline. V shed 5 bases and J shed 0 bases, with 8 bases lying between them. The CDR3 is 13 residues long. The CDR3 loop is CASSTFGSYEQYF. CDR3 sequence (DNA): TGTGCCAGCTCAACCTTCGGCTCCTACGAGCAGTACTTC.

This clone was picked up one time. The gene calls are TRBV10-3 and TRBJ2-5; TRBD1 agrees at 11 bases. Germline CDR1 and CDR2: ENHRY and SYGVKD. V dropped 8 bases and J dropped 3; count of bases not matched to a gene: 8. This CDR3 comprises 15 residues. The CDR3 region is CAIAKGQGGKETQYF. CDR3 in DNA: TGTGCCATCGCGAAGGGACAGGGGGGGAAAGAGACCCAGTACTTC.

There are a few counts of this clone. V is TRBV27 and J is TRBJ2-1, with TRBD2 identical over 10 bases. The V gene's germline CDR1 is MNHEY and CDR2 SMNVEV (reference sequence). The CDR3 runs 15 residues. After removal of 4 bases from V and 4 bases from J, the junction contained 4 bases not matched to a gene. CDR3 sequence (DNA): TGTGCCAGCAGTTCACTAGCGGGGAATTACAATGAGCAGTTCTTC. This sequence encodes CASSSLAGNYNEQFF.

This chain uses TRBV15 with TRBJ1-2; perhaps TRBD1 as D (5 bases). The CDR3 covers 15 residues. CDR1 LNHNV and CDR2 YYDKDF come from the germline V gene (reference sequence). Trimming took off 1 base at V and 6 bases at J, with 15 bases between the two ends. DNA of the CDR3: TGTGCCACCAGCAGAGGGGGGATTGGGACTCATGGCTACACCTTC. This gives the protein CATSRGGIGTHGYTF.

The gene calls are TRBV18 and TRBJ1-1; 12 nucleotides align to TRBD1. The germline V gene has CDR1 KGHSH and CDR2 LQKENI. This CDR3 comprises 18 residues. With V trimmed by 4 bases and J by 0 bases, 9 bases remained unmatched. The CDR3 DNA is TGTGCCAGCTCACGAGGGACAGGGGGCTTTTATATGAACACTGAAGCTTTCTTT. Translation gives CASSRGTGGFYMNTEAFF.

J is TRBJ1-5 and V is TRBV4-2; 9 bases are a match to TRBD1. V was pared by 0 bases and J by 0 bases, with 3 bases of the junction left unmatched. This CDR3 is 17 amino acids long. Germline V CDR1 and CDR2: LGHNA, YNFKEQ. CDR3 protein: CASSQDGTGISNQPQHF. DNA for the CDR3: TGTGCCAGCAGCCAAGATGGGACAGGGATTAGCAATCAGCCCCAGCATTTT.

This clone was observed once. V usage is TRBV3-1 (or the pseudogene TRBV3-2) and J usage is TRBJ2-5; TRBD2 aligns across 9 bases. This CDR3 is built from 15 residues. Germline CDR1 is LGHDT and CDR2 is YNNKEL (reference sequence). The V gene end was trimmed by 2 bases and the J gene end by 1 base; junction bases not matched to a gene: 2. This CDR3 reads CASSQLAGPQETQYF. CDR3 nucleotides: TGTGCCAGCAGCCAACTAGCGGGACCCCAAGAGACCCAGTACTTC.

The chain combines TRBV5-1 with TRBJ2-2; D gene ambiguous. Trimming removed 4 bases from V and 3 bases from J, with 13 bases in between. This CDR3 contains 15 residues. The germline V gene encodes CDR1 SGHRS and CDR2 YFSETQ. CDR3 nucleotide sequence: TGCGCCAGCAGCAATGGCCTGGGCTACACCGGGGAGCTGTTTTTT. As protein: CASSNGLGYTGELFF.

The chain links TRBV15 to TRBJ2-1; 9 bases agree with TRBD1. V gave up 6 bases and J gave up 6 bases; unmatched junction bases: 9. The CDR3 is 15 residues long. CDR1 and CDR2 (germline): LNHNV, YYDKDF (reference sequence). CDR3 sequence: CATRGDRGVVNEQFF. The DNA of the CDR3 is TGTGCCACCAGGGGTGACAGGGGGGTGGTCAATGAGCAGTTCTTC.

A single count supports this clone. The chain recombines TRBV27 with TRBJ1-1; no clear D gene. Germline loops: CDR1 MNHEY, CDR2 SMNVEV (reference sequence). Trimming took 6 bases from V and 7 from J, leaving 15 bases between them. CDR3 length equals 13 residues. CDR3 amino acids: CASSPGVVVEAFF. DNA for the CDR3: TGTGCCAGCAGCCCCGGGGTGGTTGTTGAAGCTTTCTTT.

V is TRBV30 and J is TRBJ1-5, with TRBD1 as a possible D gene (5 bases). The germline V gene encodes CDR1 GTSNPN and CDR2 SVGIG (reference sequence). This CDR3 is 13 amino acids long. V lost 0 bases and J 4 bases, leaving 7 bases between the germline ends. In nucleotides, the CDR3 is TGTGCCTGGAGTGTACAGGATAATCAGCCCCAGCATTTT. Amino acid sequence: CAWSVQDNQPQHF.

The chain couples TRBV9 to TRBJ2-1; 9 nucleotides agree with TRBD2. The V and J ends lost 0 bases and 5 bases, in that order; junction bases with no gene match: 0. Germline V gene data show CDR1 as SGDLS and CDR2 as YYNGEE. CDR3 length equals 14 residues. CDR3 loop: CASSVGLADNEQFF. The DNA for the CDR3 is TGTGCCAGCAGCGTAGGACTAGCGGACAATGAGCAGTTCTTC.

The chain links TRBV19 to TRBJ2-7; D remains ambiguous. The CDR3 extends over 15 amino acids. Deletions cut 3 bases from V and 0 bases from J, with 12 bases between. Looked up from germline, CDR1 is LNHDA and CDR2 is SQIVND (reference sequence). CDR3 nucleotide sequence: TGTGCCAGTAGTATTTCCAGTTATGGCTCCTACGAGCAGTACTTC. This sequence encodes CASSISSYGSYEQYF.

This clone was detected only once. J is TRBJ2-1 and V is TRBV7-9; 12 positions match TRBD1. The CDR3 is 15 amino acids. V was clipped by 5 bases and J by 5 bases; unmatched bases: 4. Germline values: CDR1 SEHNR, CDR2 FQNEAQ (reference sequence). The CDR3 region has the DNA TGTGCCAGCAGCCGAGGGACAGGGGGCAACAATGAGCAGTTCTTC. It yields the protein CASSRGTGGNNEQFF.

The chain joins TRBV5-6 to TRBJ2-5; D possibly corresponds to TRBD2 (6 bases). Trimming stripped 0 bases from V and 4 bases from J, with 22 bases between. Per germline, CDR1 SGHDT and CDR2 YYEEEE. The CDR3 has 18 residues. DNA for the CDR3: TGTGCCAGCAGCTTGGGGACGAATGGCGGGGACGAGGGAGAGACCCAGTACTTC. Residues: CASSLGTNGGDEGETQYF.

This chain joins TRBV7-9 and TRBJ1-3, with unresolved D. Germline V lookup: CDR1 SEHNR, CDR2 FQNEAQ (reference sequence). The CDR3 consists of 12 residues. V lost 4 bases, J lost 8 bases, and 9 bases lay in between. CDR3 protein: CASSSYSDTIYF. The CDR3 coding sequence is TGTGCCAGCAGCTCCTATTCGGACACCATATATTTT.

CDR3 bases: TGTGCCAGCAGCTCTTCTAGCGGGTTCCAGCAGTTCTTC. It yields the protein CASSSSSGFQQFF. The chain recombines TRBV7-3 with TRBJ2-1; the match to TRBD2 covers 8 bases. Germline CDR1 reads SGHTA; CDR2 reads FQGTGA. The CDR3 runs 13 residues. V dropped 4 bases and J dropped 11; count of bases not matched to a gene: 7.

Here the CDR3 reads CASSISGRLGTGELFF. CDR3 in DNA: TGTGCCAGTAGTATAAGCGGGAGATTGGGAACCGGGGAGCTGTTTTTT. The chain couples TRBV19 to TRBJ2-2, with 8 positions matching TRBD2. Looked up from germline, CDR1 is LNHDA and CDR2 is SQIVND (reference sequence). The V and J ends lost 2 bases and 5 bases, in that order; junction bases with no gene match: 7. The CDR3 totals 16 residues.

The V and J genes are TRBV5-8 and TRBJ2-7; 10 nucleotides agree with TRBD2. Trimming removed 1 base from V and 7 bases from J; junction bases left unmatched: 8. This CDR3 is 15 amino acids long. Germline assignment: CDR1 SGHTS and CDR2 YDEGEE. CDR3: CASSLLAGVLYEQYF. CDR3 coding DNA: TGTGCCAGCAGCTTGCTAGCGGGAGTTCTTTATGAGCAGTACTTC.

V gene TRBV21-1 combines with J gene TRBJ2-5; the table's D call TRBD1 went unverified against the DNA. TRBV21-1 is shown as a pseudogene. The CDR3 sequence is 16 residues long. The CDR3 loop reads CASSKAIIRDQETQYF. In nucleotides, the CDR3 is TGTGCCAGCAGCAAAGCGATTATCAGGGACCAAGAGACCCAGTACTTC.

This clone turned up a few times. One end of the junction fails to match germline, which may point to a read error. The chain employs TRBV7-3 and TRBJ1-2; TRBD1 agrees at 10 bases. There are 13 residues in the CDR3. The germline V gene encodes CDR1 SGHTA and CDR2 FQGTGA. The CDR3 nucleotides are TGTGCCAGCAGCTTAGGGGAGACAGGGGGCTTAGCCTTC. Encoded protein: CASSLGETGGLAF. Using reference TRBV7-3 and TRBJ1-2 for the parts outside the CDR3, the full variable domain is GAGVSQTPSNKVTEKGKYVELRCDPISGHTALYWYRQSLGQGPEFLIYFQGTGAADDSGLPNDRFFAVRPEGSVSTLKIQRTERGDSAVYLCASSLGETGGLAFGSGTRLTVV.

This rearrangement joins TRBV6-5 to TRBJ1-5; 7 nucleotides line up with TRBD1. The V and J ends lost 7 bases and 3 bases, in that order; junction bases with no gene match: 6. The CDR3 is made up of 14 amino acids. The germline V gene encodes CDR1 MNHEY and CDR2 SVGAGI. CDR3 loop: CASTQTGINQPQHF. Written as DNA, the CDR3 is TGTGCCAGCACCCAGACAGGGATCAATCAGCCCCAGCATTTT.

V usage is TRBV7-9 and J usage is TRBJ1-6, with D unclear. CDR3 length: 19 amino acids. Trimming shortened V by 2 bases and J by 5 bases, and 22 bases separated the two germline ends. CDR1 and CDR2 from the germline V gene are SEHNR and FQNEAQ (reference sequence). The CDR3 DNA follows: TGTGCCAGCAGCTTATACTTTTTAAGCCAGGCGTTCAATAATTCACCCCTCCACTTT. Encoded protein: CASSLYFLSQAFNNSPLHF.

This chain uses TRBV5-4 with TRBJ1-5; D ambiguous. The V gene's germline CDR1 is SGHNT and CDR2 YYREEE (reference sequence). CDR3 size: 14 residues. V lost 3 bases and J 5 bases, leaving 12 bases between the germline ends. The CDR3 region has the DNA TGTGCCAGCAGCTCCGGAGGGTGGGATCAGCCCCAGCATTTT. Protein sequence: CASSSGGWDQPQHF. Drawing the rest from reference TRBV5-4 and TRBJ1-5, the complete variable domain is ETGVTQSPTHLIKTRGQQVTLRCSSQSGHNTVSWYQQALGQGPQFIFQYYREEENGRGNFPPRFSGLQFPNYSSELNVNALELDDSALYLCASSSGGWDQPQHFGDGTRLSIL.

The chain recombines TRBV6-1 with TRBJ2-7; 8 bases are shared with TRBD1. V trimming: 2 bases; J trimming: 2 bases; junction bases outside the gene matches: 5. CDR3 length equals 15 residues. CDR1 and CDR2 from the germline V gene are MNHNS and SASEGT. The CDR3: CASSEQGQGPYEQYF. The CDR3 region has the DNA TGTGCCAGCAGTGAACAAGGACAGGGTCCCTACGAGCAGTACTTC.

V usage is TRBV27 and J usage is TRBJ2-1, with 11 bases matching TRBD2. This CDR3 has 15 amino acids. CDR1 is MNHEY and CDR2 is SMNVEV in the germline V gene (reference sequence). After removal of 6 bases from V and 8 bases from J, the junction contained 9 bases not matched to a gene. The CDR3 sequence: CASRLAGGRLHEQFF. The CDR3 DNA reads as TGTGCCAGCAGGTTAGCGGGAGGGCGCCTTCATGAGCAGTTCTTC.

This rearrangement joins TRBV30 to TRBJ2-5; tentative D call: TRBD1 (6 bases). Germline CDR1 and CDR2: GTSNPN and SVGIG (reference sequence). Deletions cut 1 base from V and 1 base from J, with 13 bases between. The CDR3 spans 15 residues. CDR3 sequence (DNA): TGTGCCTGGAGTGGACTGGACAGCCTCCAAGAGACCCAGTACTTC. This gives the protein CAWSGLDSLQETQYF.

V is TRBV4-1 and J is TRBJ2-7; 9 nucleotides align to TRBD2. V lost 0 bases, J lost 3 bases, and 9 bases stayed unmatched. This CDR3 spans 17 amino acids. Germline lookup yields CDR1 MGHRA and CDR2 YSYEKL. CDR3 amino acids: CASSQEASGRPDYEQYF. The CDR3 DNA sequence: TGCGCCAGCAGCCAAGAAGCGAGCGGGAGGCCAGACTACGAGCAGTACTTC.

The table lists this clone with a few counts. The chain couples TRBV7-9 to TRBJ1-5; TRBD1 might be the D (5 bases). Germline CDR1 is SEHNR and CDR2 is FQNEAQ (reference sequence). This CDR3 has 13 residues. Trimming pared 6 bases from V and 4 bases from J, leaving 10 bases between. In DNA, the CDR3 is TGTGCCAGCAGTACGACAGCAAATCAGCCCCAGCATTTT. Amino acids: CASSTTANQPQHF.